This T cell receptor beta chain was documented in a study of Ad26.COV2.S vaccination and SARS-CoV-2 variants. Notes on the study in general: Greater spike-specific TCR breadth was seen in vaccine recipients than in placebo recipients. Reported findings describe substantial breadth in spike-specific CD8+ and CD4+ T cell responses following vaccination.

In the case of this clone: What it recognizes is unknown.

CDR1 LGHDT and CDR2 YNNKEL come from the germline V gene (reference sequence). V lost 4 bases and J lost 6, with 23 bases in between. This CDR3 comprises 17 residues. Sequencing was performed with immunoSEQ multiplex PCR; in TCRdb, only in-frame clones are kept and a portion is missing. The sample records roughly 100,000 clones, about 78% being singletons. This sample comprised peripheral blood, obtained after recovery from COVID-19. The origin of this receptor is a human donor who had recovered from COVID-19. V is TRBV3-1 (or the pseudogene TRBV3-2) and J is TRBJ2-3; D possibly uses TRBD1 or TRBD2 (6 bases each). The CDR3 nucleotides read TGTGCCAGCAGCCTGTACAGGGAAACGGGAGCGGCCGATACGCAGTATTTT. Residues: CASSLYRETGAADTQYF.